This T cell receptor beta chain was sequenced for a study of T cells in Graves' hyperthyroidism and ophthalmopathy. TCR beta CDR3 region amplification was performed from RNA transcripts. HTBI primers were employed in a first-round RT-PCR of the TCR CDR3. TCRdb re-derived calls from the multiplex PCR reads in MiXCR, one entry per CDR3 protein. The table records under 700,000 distinct CDR3 sequences, over 15% of them present only once. Notes on this clonotype: Its antigen remains unidentified.

Graves' hyperthyroidism was deemed stable given no ophthalmopathy progression within 18 months. Whole-study findings and limits: Within blood appeared most thyroid clonotypes that had expanded above 0.001.

V was pared by 5 bases and J by 9 bases, with 14 bases between. The CDR3 runs 11 residues. CDR1 GTSNPN and CDR2 SVGIG come from the germline V gene (reference sequence). The chain employs TRBV30 and TRBJ2-7; D is undetermined. The receptor comes from a woman aged 18-29 years with Graves' hyperthyroidism. The sequenced sample consisted of blood. The CDR3 DNA sequence: TGTGCCTGGGGGCGAGTGCCTTGGCAGTACTTC. Amino acids: CAWGRVPWQYF.